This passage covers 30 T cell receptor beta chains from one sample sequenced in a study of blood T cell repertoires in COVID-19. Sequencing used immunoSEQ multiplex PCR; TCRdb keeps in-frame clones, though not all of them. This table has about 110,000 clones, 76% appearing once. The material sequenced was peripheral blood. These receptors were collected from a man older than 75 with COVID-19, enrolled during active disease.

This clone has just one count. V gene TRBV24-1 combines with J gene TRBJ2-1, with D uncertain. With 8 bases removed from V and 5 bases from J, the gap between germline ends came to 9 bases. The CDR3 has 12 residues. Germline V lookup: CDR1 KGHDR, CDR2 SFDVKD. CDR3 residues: CATIGPNNEQFF. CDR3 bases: TGTGCCACCATTGGGCCCAACAATGAGCAGTTCTTC.

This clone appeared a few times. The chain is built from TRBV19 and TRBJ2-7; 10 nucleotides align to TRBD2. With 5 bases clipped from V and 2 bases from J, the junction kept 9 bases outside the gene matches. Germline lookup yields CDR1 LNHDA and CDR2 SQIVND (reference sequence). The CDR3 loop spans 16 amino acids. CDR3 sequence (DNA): TGTGCCAGTAGTCGGGTAGCGGGAGGTGGAGCCTACGAGCAGTACTTC. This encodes CASSRVAGGGAYEQYF.

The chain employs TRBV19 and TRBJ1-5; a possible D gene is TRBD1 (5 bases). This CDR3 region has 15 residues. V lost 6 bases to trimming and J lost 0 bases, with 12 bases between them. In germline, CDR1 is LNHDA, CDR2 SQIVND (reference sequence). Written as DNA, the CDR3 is TGTGCCAGTAGCAGAGACAGAAATAGCAATCAGCCCCAGCATTTT. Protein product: CASSRDRNSNQPQHF.

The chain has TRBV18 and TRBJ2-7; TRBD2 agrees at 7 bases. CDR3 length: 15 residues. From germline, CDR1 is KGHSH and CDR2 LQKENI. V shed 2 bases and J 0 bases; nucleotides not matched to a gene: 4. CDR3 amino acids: CASSPSLAASYEQYF. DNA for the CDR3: TGTGCCAGCTCACCATCCCTAGCGGCCTCCTACGAGCAGTACTTC.

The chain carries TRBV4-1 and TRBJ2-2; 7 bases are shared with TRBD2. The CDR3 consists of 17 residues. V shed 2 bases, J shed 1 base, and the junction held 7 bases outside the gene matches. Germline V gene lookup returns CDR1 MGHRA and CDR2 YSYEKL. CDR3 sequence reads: CASSQRASGMNTGELFF. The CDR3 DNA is TGCGCCAGCAGCCAACGAGCCAGCGGGATGAACACCGGGGAGCTGTTTTTT.

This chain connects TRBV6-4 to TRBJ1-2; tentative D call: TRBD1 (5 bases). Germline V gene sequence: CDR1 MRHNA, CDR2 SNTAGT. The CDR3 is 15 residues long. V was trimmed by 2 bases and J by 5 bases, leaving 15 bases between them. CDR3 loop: CASSDQNPQVYGYTF. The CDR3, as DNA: TGTGCCAGCAGTGACCAGAACCCACAGGTATATGGCTACACCTTC.

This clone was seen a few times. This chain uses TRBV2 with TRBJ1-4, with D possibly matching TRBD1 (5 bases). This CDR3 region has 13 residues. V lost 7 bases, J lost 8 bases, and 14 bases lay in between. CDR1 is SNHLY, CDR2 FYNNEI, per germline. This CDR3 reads CASNRQSEEKLFF. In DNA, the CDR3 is TGTGCCAGCAATAGACAGTCAGAAGAAAAACTGTTTTTT.

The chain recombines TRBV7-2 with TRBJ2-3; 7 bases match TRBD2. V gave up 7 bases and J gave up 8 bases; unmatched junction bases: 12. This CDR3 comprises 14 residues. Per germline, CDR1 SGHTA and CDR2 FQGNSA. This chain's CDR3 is CASKNGREFGTQYF. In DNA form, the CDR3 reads TGTGCCAGCAAAAATGGGCGGGAGTTTGGTACGCAGTATTTT.

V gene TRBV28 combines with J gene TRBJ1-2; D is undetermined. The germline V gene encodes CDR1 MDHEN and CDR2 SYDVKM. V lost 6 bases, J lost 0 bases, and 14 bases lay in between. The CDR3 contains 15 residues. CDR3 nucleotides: TGTGCCAGCAGCGAGGGTTCCTTCGCTAACTATGGCTACACCTTC. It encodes CASSEGSFANYGYTF.

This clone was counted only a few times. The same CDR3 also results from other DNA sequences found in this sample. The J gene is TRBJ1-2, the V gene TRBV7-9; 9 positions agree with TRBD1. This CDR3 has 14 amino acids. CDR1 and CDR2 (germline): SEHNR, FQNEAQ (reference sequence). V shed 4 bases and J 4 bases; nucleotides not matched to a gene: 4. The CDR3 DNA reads TGTGCCAGCAGCTCTGACAGGGGGGGCTATGGCTACACCTTC. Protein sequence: CASSSDRGGYGYTF.

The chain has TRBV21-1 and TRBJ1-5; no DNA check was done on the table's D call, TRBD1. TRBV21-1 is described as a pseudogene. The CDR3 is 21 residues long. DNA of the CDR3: TGTGCCAGCAGCCCGAAAGCTCCGGTCGTCAGGCGAGCTTATAGCAATCAGCCCCAGCATTTT. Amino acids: CASSPKAPVVRRAYSNQPQHF.

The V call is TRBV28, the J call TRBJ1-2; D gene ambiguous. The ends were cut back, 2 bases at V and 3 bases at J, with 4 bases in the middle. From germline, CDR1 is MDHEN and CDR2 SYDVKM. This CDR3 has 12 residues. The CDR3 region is CASSLQDYGYTF. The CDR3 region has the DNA TGTGCCAGCAGTTTACAGGACTATGGCTACACCTTC.

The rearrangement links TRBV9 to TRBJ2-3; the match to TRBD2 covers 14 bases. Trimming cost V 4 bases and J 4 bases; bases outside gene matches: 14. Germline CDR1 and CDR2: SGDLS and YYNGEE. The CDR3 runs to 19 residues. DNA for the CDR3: TGTGCCAGCAGCCCGGGGACTAGCGGGAGAGCGTGGGGCCCAGATACGCAGTATTTT. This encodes CASSPGTSGRAWGPDTQYF. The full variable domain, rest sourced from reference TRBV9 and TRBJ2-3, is DSGVTQTPKHLITATGQRVTLRCSPRSGDLSVYWYQQSLDQGLQFLIQYYNGEERAKGNILERFSAQQFPDLHSELNLSSLELGDSALYFCASSPGTSGRAWGPDTQYFGPGTRLTVL.

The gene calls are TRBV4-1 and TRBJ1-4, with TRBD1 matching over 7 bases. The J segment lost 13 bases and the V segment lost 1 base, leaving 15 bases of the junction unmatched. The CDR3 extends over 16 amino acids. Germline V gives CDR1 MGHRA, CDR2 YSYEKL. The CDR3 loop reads CASSQVYRDSLKGLFF. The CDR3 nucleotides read TGCGCCAGCAGCCAAGTCTACCGGGACAGCCTAAAGGGACTGTTTTTT.

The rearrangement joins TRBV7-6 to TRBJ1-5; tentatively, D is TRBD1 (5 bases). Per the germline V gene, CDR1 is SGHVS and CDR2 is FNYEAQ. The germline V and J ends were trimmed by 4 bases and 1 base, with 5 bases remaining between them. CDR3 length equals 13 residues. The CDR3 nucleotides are TGTGCCAGCAGCTGGGGCAGCAATCAGCCCCAGCATTTT. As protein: CASSWGSNQPQHF. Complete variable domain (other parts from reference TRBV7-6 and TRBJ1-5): GAGVSQSPRYKVTKRGQDVALRCDPISGHVSLYWYRQALGQGPEFLTYFNYEAQQDKSGLPNDRFSAERPEGSISTLTIQRTEQRDSAMYRCASSWGSNQPQHFGDGTRLSIL.

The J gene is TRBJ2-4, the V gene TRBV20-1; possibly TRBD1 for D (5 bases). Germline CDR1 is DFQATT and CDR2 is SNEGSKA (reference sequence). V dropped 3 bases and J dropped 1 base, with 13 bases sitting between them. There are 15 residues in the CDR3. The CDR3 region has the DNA TGCAGTGCTAGTAAGGGGATTACGGCCAAAAACATTCAGTACTTC. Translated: CSASKGITAKNIQYF.

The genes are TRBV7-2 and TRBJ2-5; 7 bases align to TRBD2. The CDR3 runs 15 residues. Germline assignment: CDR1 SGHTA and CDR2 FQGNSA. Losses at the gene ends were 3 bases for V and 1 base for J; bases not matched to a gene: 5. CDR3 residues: CASSFAGVTQETQYF. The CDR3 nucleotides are TGTGCCAGCAGCTTTGCGGGAGTAACCCAAGAGACCCAGTACTTC.

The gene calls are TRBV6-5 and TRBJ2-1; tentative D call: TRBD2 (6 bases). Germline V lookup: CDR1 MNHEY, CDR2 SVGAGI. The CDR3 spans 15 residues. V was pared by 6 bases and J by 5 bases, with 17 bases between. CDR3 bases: TGTGCCAGCAGAGCCAGACTAGTGGGGAACAATGAGCAGTTCTTC. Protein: CASRARLVGNNEQFF.

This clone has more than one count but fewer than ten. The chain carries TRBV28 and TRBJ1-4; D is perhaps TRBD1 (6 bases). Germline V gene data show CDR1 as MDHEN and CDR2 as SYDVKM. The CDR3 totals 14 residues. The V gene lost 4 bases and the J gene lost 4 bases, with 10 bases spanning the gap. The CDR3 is CASSSDRLNEKLFF. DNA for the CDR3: TGTGCCAGCAGTTCTGACAGGCTTAATGAAAAACTGTTTTTT. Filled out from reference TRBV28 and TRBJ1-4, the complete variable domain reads DVKVTQSSRYLVKRTGEKVFLECVQDMDHENMFWYRQDPGLGLRLIYFSYDVKMKEKGDIPEGYSVSREKKERFSLILESASTNQTSMYLCASSSDRLNEKLFFGSGTQLSVL.

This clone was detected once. CDR3 nucleotides: TGTGCCAGCAGCTTAACGGACAGATACAATGAGCAGTTCTTC. It codes for CASSLTDRYNEQFF. The V and J genes are TRBV5-4 and TRBJ2-1; possible D gene TRBD1, 6 bases. Germline CDR1 and CDR2: SGHNT and YYREEE (reference sequence). The CDR3 extends over 14 amino acids. The V end was cut by 2 bases, the J end by 4 bases, with 10 bases between.

The CDR3 sequence: CASSQEPTSSGLAKNIQYF. The CDR3 DNA sequence: TGCGCCAGCAGCCAAGAACCTACCTCGAGCGGGTTAGCCAAAAACATTCAGTACTTC. The chain couples TRBV4-3 to TRBJ2-4, with a possible D match to TRBD2 (6 bases). V was pared by 0 bases and J by 0 bases, with 18 bases between. Looked up from germline, CDR1 is LGHNA and CDR2 is YSLEER. The CDR3 is 19 amino acids.

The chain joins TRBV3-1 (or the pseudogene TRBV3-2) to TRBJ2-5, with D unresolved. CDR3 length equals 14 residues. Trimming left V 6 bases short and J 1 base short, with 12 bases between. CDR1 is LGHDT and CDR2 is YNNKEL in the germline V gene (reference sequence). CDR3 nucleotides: TGTGCCAGCAGGCCTGGCGGTCCCCAAGAGACCCAGTACTTC. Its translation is CASRPGGPQETQYF.

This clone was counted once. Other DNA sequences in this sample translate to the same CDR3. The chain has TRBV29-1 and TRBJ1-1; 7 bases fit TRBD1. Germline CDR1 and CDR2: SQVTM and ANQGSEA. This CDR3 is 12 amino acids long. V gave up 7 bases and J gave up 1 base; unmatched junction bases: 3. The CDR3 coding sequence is TGCAGCGGCGGACAGGAGAACACTGAAGCTTTCTTT. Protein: CSGGQENTEAFF.

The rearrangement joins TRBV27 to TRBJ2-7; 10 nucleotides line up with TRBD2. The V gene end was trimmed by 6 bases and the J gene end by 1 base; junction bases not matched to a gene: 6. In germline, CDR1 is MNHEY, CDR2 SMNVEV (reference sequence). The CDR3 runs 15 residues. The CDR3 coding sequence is TGTGCCAGCAGGTTACTAGCGGGAAGATCCTACGAGCAGTACTTC. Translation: CASRLLAGRSYEQYF.

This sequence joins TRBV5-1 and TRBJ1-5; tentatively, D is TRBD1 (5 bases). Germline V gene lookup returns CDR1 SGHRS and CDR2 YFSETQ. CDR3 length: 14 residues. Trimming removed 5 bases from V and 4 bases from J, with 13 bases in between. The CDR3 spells CASREGPDNQPQHF. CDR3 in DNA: TGCGCCAGCAGGGAGGGACCGGATAATCAGCCCCAGCATTTT.

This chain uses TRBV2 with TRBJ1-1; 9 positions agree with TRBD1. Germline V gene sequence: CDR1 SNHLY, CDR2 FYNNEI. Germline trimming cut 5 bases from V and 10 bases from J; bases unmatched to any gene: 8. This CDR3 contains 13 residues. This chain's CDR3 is CASSPDRGSVAFF. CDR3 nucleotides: TGTGCCAGCAGTCCGGACAGGGGTAGCGTAGCTTTCTTT.

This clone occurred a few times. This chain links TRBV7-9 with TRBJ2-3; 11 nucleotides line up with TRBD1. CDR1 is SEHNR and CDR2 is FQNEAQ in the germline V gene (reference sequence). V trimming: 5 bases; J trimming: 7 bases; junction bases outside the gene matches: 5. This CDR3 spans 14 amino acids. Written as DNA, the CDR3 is TGTGCCAGCAGCCGGACAGGGGGCGCGAATACGCAGTATTTT. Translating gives CASSRTGGANTQYF. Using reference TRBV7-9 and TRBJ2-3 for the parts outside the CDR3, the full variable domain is DTGVSQNPRHKITKRGQNVTFRCDPISEHNRLYWYRQTLGQGPEFLTYFQNEAQLEKSRLLSDRFSAERPKGSFSTLEIQRTEQGDSAMYLCASSRTGGANTQYFGPGTRLTVL.

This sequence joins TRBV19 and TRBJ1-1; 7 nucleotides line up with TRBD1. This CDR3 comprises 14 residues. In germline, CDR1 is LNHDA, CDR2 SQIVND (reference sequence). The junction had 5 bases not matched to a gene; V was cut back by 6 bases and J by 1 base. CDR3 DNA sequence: TGTGCCAGTAGCAAGGACAGGTCGAACACTGAAGCTTTCTTT. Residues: CASSKDRSNTEAFF.

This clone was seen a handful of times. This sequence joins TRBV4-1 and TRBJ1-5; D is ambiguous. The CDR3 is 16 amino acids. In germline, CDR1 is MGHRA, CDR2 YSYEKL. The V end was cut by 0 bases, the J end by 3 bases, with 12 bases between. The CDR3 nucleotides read TGCGCCAGCAGCCAAGAAGTGCGGCAGTTCAATCAGCCCCAGCATTTT. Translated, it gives CASSQEVRQFNQPQHF.

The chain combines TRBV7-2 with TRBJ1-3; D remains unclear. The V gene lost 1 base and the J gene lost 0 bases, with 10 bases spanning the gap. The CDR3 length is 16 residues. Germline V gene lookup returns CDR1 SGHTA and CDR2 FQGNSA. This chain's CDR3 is CASSLGAFSSGNTIYF. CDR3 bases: TGTGCCAGCAGCTTAGGTGCGTTTAGCTCTGGAAACACCATATATTTT.